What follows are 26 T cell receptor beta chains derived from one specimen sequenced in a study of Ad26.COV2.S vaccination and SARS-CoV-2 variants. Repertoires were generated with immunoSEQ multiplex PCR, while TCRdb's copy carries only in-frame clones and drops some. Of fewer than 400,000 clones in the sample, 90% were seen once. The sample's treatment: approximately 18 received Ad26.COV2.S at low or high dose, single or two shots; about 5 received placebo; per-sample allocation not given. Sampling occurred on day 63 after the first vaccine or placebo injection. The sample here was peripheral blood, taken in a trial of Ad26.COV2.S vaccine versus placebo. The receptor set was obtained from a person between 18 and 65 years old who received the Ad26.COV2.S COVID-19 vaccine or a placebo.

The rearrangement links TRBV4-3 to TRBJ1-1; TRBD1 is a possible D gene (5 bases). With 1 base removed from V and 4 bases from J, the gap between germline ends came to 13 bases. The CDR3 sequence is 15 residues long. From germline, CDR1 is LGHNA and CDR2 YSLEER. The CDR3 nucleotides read TGCGCCAGCAGCCAAGGGGGGTCCGGGGGCACTGAAGCTTTCTTT. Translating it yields CASSQGGSGGTEAFF.

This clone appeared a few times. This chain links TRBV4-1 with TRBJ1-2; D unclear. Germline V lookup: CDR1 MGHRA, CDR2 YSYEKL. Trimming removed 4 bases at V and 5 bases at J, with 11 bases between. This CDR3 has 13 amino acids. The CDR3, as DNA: TGCGCCAGCAGCCGCTTCGAAGGTTATGGCTACACCTTC. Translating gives CASSRFEGYGYTF.

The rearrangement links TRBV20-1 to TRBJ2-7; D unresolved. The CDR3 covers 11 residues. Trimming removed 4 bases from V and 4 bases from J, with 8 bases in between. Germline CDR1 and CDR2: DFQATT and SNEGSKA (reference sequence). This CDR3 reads CSATDLYEQYV. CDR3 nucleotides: TGCAGTGCTACCGACCTTTACGAGCAGTACGTC.

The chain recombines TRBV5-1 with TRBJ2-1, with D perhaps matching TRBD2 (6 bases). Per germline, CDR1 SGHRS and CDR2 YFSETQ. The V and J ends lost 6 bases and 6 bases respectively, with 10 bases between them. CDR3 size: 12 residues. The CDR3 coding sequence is TGCGCCAGCACCCTGGGAGGCAATGAGCAGTTCTTC. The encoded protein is CASTLGGNEQFF.

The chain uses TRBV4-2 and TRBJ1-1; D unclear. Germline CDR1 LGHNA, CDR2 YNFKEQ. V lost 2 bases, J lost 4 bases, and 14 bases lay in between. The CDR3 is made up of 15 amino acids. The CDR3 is CASSQIPTAPTEAFF. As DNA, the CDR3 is TGTGCCAGCAGCCAAATCCCGACGGCACCCACTGAAGCTTTCTTT.

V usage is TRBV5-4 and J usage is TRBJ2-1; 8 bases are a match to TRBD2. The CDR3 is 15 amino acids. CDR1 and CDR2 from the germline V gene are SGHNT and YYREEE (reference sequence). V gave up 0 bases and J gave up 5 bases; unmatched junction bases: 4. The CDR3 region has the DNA TGTGCCAGCAGCTTGGTACTAGCGGTAGACAATGAGCAGTTCTTC. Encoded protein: CASSLVLAVDNEQFF.

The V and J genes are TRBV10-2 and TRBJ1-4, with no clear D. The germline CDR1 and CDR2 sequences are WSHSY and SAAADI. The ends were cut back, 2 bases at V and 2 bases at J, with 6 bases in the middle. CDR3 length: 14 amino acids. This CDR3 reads CASSEAPTNEKLFF. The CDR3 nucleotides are TGCGCCAGCAGTGAGGCCCCTACTAATGAAAAACTGTTTTTT.

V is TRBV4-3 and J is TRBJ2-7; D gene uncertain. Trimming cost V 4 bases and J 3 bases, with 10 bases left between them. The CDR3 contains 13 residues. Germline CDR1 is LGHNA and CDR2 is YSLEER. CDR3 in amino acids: CASSPKLNYEQYF. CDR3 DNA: TGCGCCAGCAGCCCCAAACTAAACTACGAGCAGTACTTC.

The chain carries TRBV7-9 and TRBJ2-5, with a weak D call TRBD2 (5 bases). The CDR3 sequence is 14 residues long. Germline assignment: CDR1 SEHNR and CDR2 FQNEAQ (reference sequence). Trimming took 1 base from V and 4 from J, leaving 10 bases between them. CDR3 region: CASSLEAGRETQYF. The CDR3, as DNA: TGTGCCAGCAGCTTAGAGGCGGGTCGAGAGACCCAGTACTTC.

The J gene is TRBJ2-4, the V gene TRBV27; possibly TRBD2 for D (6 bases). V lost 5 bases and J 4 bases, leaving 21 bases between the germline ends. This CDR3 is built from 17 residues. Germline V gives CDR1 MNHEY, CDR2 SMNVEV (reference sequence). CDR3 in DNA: TGTGCCAGCAGTCCCCCATTGGTTGGAGGGACTAAAAACATTCAGTACTTC. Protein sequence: CASSPPLVGGTKNIQYF.

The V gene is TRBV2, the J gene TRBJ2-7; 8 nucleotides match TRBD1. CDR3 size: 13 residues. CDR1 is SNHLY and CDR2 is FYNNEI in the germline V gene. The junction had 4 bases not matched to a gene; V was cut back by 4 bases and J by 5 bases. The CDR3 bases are TGTGCCAGCAGTGGACAGGGGCTGCACGAGCAGTACTTC. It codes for CASSGQGLHEQYF.

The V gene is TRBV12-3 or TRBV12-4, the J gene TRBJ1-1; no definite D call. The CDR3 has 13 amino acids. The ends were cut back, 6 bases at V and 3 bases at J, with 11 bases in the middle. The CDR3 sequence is CASRHQEDTEAFF. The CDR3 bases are TGTGCCAGCAGACACCAGGAAGACACTGAAGCTTTCTTT.

CDR3 sequence reads: CASSDSVVGTQYF. In DNA, the CDR3 is TGTGCCAGCAGTGACTCGGTGGTCGGTACGCAGTATTTT. This chain connects TRBV6-4 to TRBJ2-3; D remains ambiguous. The V gene lost 0 bases and the J gene lost 8 bases, with 9 bases spanning the gap. CDR3 length: 13 amino acids. Germline V gene sequence: CDR1 MRHNA, CDR2 SNTAGT.

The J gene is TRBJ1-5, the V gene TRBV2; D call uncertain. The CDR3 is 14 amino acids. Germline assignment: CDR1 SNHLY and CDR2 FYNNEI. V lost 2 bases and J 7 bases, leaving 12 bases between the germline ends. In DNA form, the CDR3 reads TGTGCCAGCAGTGAACTCAGGCCCGAGCAGCCCCAGCATTTT. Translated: CASSELRPEQPQHF.

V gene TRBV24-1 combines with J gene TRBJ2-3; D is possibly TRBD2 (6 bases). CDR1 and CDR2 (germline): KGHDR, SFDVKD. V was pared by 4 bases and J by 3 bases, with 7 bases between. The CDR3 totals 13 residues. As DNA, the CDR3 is TGTGCCACCAGTGAGGGGGGAACAGATACGCAGTATTTT. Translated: CATSEGGTDTQYF.

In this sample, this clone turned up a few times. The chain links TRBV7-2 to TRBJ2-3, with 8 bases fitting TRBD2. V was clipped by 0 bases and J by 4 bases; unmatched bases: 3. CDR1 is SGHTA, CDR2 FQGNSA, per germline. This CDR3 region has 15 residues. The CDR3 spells CASSLAVLAADTQYF. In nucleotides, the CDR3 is TGTGCCAGCAGCTTAGCGGTACTAGCGGCAGATACGCAGTATTTT.

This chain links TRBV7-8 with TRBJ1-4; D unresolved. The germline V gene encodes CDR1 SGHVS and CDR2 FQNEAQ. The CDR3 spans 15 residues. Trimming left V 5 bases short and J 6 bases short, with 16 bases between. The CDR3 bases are TGTGCCAGCAGCCACCCATGGTCGGGAGATGAAAAACTGTTTTTT. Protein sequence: CASSHPWSGDEKLFF. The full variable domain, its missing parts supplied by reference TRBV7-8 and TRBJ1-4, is GAGVSQSPRYKVAKRGQDVALRCDPISGHVSLFWYQQALGQGPEFLTYFQNEAQLDKSGLPSDRFFAERPEGSVSTLKIQRTQQEDSAVYLCASSHPWSGDEKLFFGSGTQLSVL.

CDR3 residues: CASSPKWRRHKGETQYF. DNA for the CDR3: TGCGCCAGCAGCCCCAAATGGCGGCGACACAAAGGGGAGACCCAGTACTTC. V is TRBV4-1 and J is TRBJ2-5; D gene unclear. There are 17 residues in the CDR3. The germline V gene encodes CDR1 MGHRA and CDR2 YSYEKL. Trimming left V 4 bases short and J 5 bases short, with 23 bases between.

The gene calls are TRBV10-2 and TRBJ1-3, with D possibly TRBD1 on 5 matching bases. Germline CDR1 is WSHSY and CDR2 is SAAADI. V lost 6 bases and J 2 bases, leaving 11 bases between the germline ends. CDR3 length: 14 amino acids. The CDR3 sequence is CASRSGGAGNTIYF. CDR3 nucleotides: TGCGCCAGCAGGTCCGGGGGGGCTGGAAACACCATATATTTT.

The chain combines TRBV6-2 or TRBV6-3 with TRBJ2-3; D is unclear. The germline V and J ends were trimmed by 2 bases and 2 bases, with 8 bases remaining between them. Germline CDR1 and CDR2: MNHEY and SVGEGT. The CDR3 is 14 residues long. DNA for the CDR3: TGTGCCAGCAGTTACGGGCAGAACACAGATACGCAGTATTTT. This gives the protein CASSYGQNTDTQYF.

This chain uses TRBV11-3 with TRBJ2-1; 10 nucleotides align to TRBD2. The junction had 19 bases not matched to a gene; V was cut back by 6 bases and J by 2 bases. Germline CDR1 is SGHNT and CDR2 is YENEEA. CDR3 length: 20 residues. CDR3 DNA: TGTGCCAGCAGAGGGGATAATAAGCGGGAGGGATCCCCGGCCTACAATGAGCAGTTCTTC. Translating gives CASRGDNKREGSPAYNEQFF. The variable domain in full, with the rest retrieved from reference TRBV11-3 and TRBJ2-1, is EAGVVQSPRYKIIEKKQPVAFWCNPISGHNTLYWYLQNLGQGPELLIRYENEEAVDDSQLPKDRFSAERLKGVDSTLKIQPAELGDSAVYLCASRGDNKREGSPAYNEQFFGPGTRLTVL.

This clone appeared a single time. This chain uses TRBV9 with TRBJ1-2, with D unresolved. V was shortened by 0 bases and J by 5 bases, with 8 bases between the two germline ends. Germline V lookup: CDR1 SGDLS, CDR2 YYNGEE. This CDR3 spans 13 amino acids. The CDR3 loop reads CASSVGSLYGYTF. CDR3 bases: TGTGCCAGCAGCGTAGGGTCCCTATATGGCTACACCTTC.

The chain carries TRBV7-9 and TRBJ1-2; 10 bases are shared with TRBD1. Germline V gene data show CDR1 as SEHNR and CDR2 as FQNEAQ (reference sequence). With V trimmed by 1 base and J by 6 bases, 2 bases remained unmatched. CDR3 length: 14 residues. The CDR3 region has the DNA TGTGCCAGCAGCTTAGGCGGGACAGGGGATGGCTACACCTTC. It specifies CASSLGGTGDGYTF.

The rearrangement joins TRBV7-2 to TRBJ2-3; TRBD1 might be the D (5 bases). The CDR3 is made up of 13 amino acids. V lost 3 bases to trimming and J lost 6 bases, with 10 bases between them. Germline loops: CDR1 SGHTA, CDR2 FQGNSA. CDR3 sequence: CASSFTGSDTQYF. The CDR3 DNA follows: TGTGCCAGCAGCTTCACAGGCTCCGATACGCAGTATTTT.

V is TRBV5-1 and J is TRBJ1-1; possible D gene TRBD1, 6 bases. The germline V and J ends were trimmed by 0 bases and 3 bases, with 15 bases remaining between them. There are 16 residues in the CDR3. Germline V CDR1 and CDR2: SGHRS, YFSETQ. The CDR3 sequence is CASSLEVGEGDTEAFF. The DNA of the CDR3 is TGCGCCAGCAGCTTGGAGGTCGGTGAGGGGGACACTGAAGCTTTCTTT.

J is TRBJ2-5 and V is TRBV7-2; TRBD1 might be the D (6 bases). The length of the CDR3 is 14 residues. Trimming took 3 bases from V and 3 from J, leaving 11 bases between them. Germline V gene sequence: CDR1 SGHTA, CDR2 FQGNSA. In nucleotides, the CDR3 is TGTGCCAGCAGCTTTCGAGGACAGAAAGAGACCCAGTACTTC. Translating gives CASSFRGQKETQYF.